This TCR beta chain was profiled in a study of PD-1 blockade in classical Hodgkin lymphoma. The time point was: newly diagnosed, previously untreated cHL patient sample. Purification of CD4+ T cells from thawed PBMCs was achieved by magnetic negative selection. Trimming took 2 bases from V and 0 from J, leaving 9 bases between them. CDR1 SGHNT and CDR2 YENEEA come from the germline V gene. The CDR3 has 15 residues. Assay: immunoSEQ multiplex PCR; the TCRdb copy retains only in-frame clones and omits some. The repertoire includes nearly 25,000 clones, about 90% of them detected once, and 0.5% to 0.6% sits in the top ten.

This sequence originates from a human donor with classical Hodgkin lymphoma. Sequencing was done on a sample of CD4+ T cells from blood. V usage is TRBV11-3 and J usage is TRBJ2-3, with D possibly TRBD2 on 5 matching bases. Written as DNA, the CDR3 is TGTGCCAGCAGCTTAAAGACGGGAAGCACAGATACGCAGTATTTT. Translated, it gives CASSLKTGSTDTQYF. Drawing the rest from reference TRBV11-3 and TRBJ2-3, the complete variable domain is EAGVVQSPRYKIIEKKQPVAFWCNPISGHNTLYWYLQNLGQGPELLIRYENEEAVDDSQLPKDRFSAERLKGVDSTLKIQPAELGDSAVYLCASSLKTGSTDTQYFGPGTRLTVL.